The table lists the clone carrying this T cell receptor (beta chain) with many counts. The record originates from a study of T-cell reconstitution after alpha-beta-depleted transplantation in children. Construction of the TCRbeta library involved unique molecular identifiers. MiXCR was run by TCRdb on the PCR reads, yielding one entry per CDR3 protein. Here the sample spans around 250,000 distinct CDR3 sequences, roughly 7.7% being singletons. The V and J ends lost 4 bases and 4 bases respectively, with 9 bases between them. Per germline, CDR1 LGHNA and CDR2 YSLEER. The CDR3 extends over 13 amino acids.

V gene TRBV4-3 combines with J gene TRBJ2-3; D is uncertain. Sequencing used PBMCs, mostly from graft donor cells, obtained 180 days after TCRalphabeta/CD19-depleted stem cell transplant. This TCR was sampled from a male patient younger than 18 who had a stem cell transplant for acute lymphoblastic leukemia, so the T cells may come from the graft donor. The CDR3 nucleotides read TGCGCCAGCAGCCCATTTACCGCAGATACGCAGTATTTT. This codes for CASSPFTADTQYF.